The clone carrying this TCR beta chain came up a few times. The CDR3 is 13 residues long. After removal of 6 bases from V and 5 bases from J, the junction contained 7 bases not matched to a gene. Germline values: CDR1 SEHNR, CDR2 FQNEAQ (reference sequence). This entry belongs to a study of shared clonotypes between healthy human individuals. Study-wide context: Participating donors consisted of a couple of women and a few men aged 18 to 49.

The authors ran the assay at deep level. The sequencing of unsorted PBMC DNA took place on ten immunoSEQ deep assay plates. Sequencing used immunoSEQ multiplex PCR; TCRdb keeps in-frame clones, though not all of them. The sample records a few hundred thousand clones, roughly 79% being singletons. Input material: PBMCs. This clonotype originated in a middle-aged woman in good health. Some clones in this sample may be carry-over from other donors' samples. V usage is TRBV7-9 and J usage is TRBJ2-7, with 7 nucleotides matching TRBD1. The chain's CDR3 is CASRRDRANEQYF. The CDR3 nucleotides are TGTGCCAGCAGGCGCGACAGGGCCAACGAGCAGTACTTC.